What follows is one T cell receptor beta chain and its context. Trimming removed 4 bases from V and 9 bases from J; junction bases left unmatched: 4. This CDR3 contains 13 residues. CDR1 is SGDLS, CDR2 YYNGEE, per germline. These data are taken from a study of OX40 agonist ivuxolimab in advanced cancers. Study at large: Anti-PD-1, anti-PD-L1 or anti-CTLA-4 therapy given earlier was allowed, and about 38% had some.

Profiled with immunoSEQ multiplex PCR; TCRdb holds only in-frame clones, not every one. The sample has 52,000 or so clones, around 94% seen once; the top ten hold around 10%. The sequence derives from an adult with an advanced solid tumor such as melanoma, head and neck, liver or kidney cancer. The genes are TRBV9 and TRBJ2-1; TRBD1 agrees at 10 bases. Material: CD4+ or CD8+ T cells sorted from blood, obtained in a trial of the OX40 agonist ivuxolimab. The CDR3, as DNA: TGTGCCAGCAGCCTTGGACAGGGGGGTGAGCAGTTCTTC. It yields the protein CASSLGQGGEQFF. The full variable domain, rest sourced from reference TRBV9 and TRBJ2-1, is DSGVTQTPKHLITATGQRVTLRCSPRSGDLSVYWYQQSLDQGLQFLIQYYNGEERAKGNILERFSAQQFPDLHSELNLSSLELGDSALYFCASSLGQGGEQFFGPGTRLTVL.